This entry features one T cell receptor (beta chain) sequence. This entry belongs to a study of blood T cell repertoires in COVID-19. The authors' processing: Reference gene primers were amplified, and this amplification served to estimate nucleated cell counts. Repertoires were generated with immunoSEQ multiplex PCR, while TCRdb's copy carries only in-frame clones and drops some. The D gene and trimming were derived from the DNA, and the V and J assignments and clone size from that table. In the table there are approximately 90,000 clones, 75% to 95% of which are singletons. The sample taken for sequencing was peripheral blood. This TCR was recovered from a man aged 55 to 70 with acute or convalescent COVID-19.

The CDR3 loop reads CASRGLEGSGYTF. The CDR3 region has the DNA TGTGCCAGCAGAGGCCTAGAGGGTTCTGGCTACACCTTC. The chain uses TRBV9 and TRBJ1-2; D remains ambiguous. The V and J ends lost 5 bases and 7 bases respectively, with 15 bases between them. This CDR3 has 13 residues. Germline assignment: CDR1 SGDLS and CDR2 YYNGEE.